Listed below are T cell receptor beta chains from one sample, sequenced in a study of cytomegalovirus exposure and HLA in healthy donors. The data were produced by immunoSEQ multiplex PCR, yet TCRdb's version contains in-frame clones alone and is incomplete. The sample holds 150,000 or so clones, about 89% seen once. Sequences were obtained from PBMCs. Receptors originate from a man aged 18 to 29 in good health and CMV-seropositive. The CDR3 runs from the conserved cysteine through the conserved F or W. Each record gives: clone size, D gene, J gene, V gene, CDR3 DNA, CDR3 protein. A D gene is named only where the DNA matches it firmly. Not every row has a clone size; where given, it reads once, few, many or a size class.

.	TRBD1	TRBJ2-3	TRBV11-2	TGTGCCAGCAGCCGGGACAGTTCGGATACGCAGTATTTT	CASSRDSSDTQYF
.	TRBD2	TRBJ2-1	TRBV28	TGTGCCAGCAGTTTAAAGTCGGGCGGCGGGAGGCCGTTCTTC	CASSLKSGGGRPFF
.	.	TRBJ2-1	TRBV7-2	TGTGCCAGCAGCCCGACGACACAATTTGGGAGGCAGCAGTTCTTC	CASSPTTQFGRQQFF
.	TRBD2	TRBJ2-7	TRBV6-5	TGTGCCAGCAGTTACGGACTAGACGGGATTTACGAGCAGTACTTC	CASSYGLDGIYEQYF
.	.	TRBJ2-6	TRBV2	TGTGTTACACAGGATTCTGGGGCCAACGTCCTGACTTTC	CVTQDSGANVLTF
.	.	TRBJ2-4	TRBV10-3	TGTGCCATCAGTGAGTCCCGAGGTATGGGCAAAAACATTCAGTACTTC	CAISESRGMGKNIQYF
.	TRBD2	TRBJ2-1	TRBV9	TGTGCCAGCAGCGGTGGGGCGGGCGGGAGGGCCCTTGATGAGCAGTTCTTC	CASSGGAGGRALDEQFF
few	TRBD1	TRBJ1-1	TRBV13	TGTGCCAGCAGCTTAGGGACAGGGCGGTACACTGAAGCTTTCTTT	CASSLGTGRYTEAFF
.	.	TRBJ2-7	TRBV18	TGTGCCAGCTCACCTCCCGGACTGGAAGCCTACGAGCAGTACTTC	CASSPPGLEAYEQYF
.	.	TRBJ1-2	TRBV30	TGTGCCTGGAGGCAAACAGTCGCTTATGGCTACACCTTC	CAWRQTVAYGYTF
.	.	TRBJ1-6	TRBV5-6	TGTGCCAGCAGCTCTGACATCTACTCCTATAATTCACCCCTCCACTTT	CASSSDIYSYNSPLHF
.	TRBD2	TRBJ2-2	TRBV7-2	TGTGCCAGCAGCTTAGCCGGGAGGGCTAGGGGGACCGGGGAGCTGTTTTTT	CASSLAGRARGTGELFF
.	TRBD1	TRBJ1-2	TRBV7-2	TGTGCCAGCAGCCCGCGGACAGGACGGATTGATGGCTACACCTTC	CASSPRTGRIDGYTF
.	TRBD1	TRBJ2-7	TRBV7-2	TGTGCCAGCAGCTTAAGACAGGGTGAGACCTACGAGCAGTACTTC	CASSLRQGETYEQYF
.	TRBD1	TRBJ1-4	TRBV11-2	TGTGCCAGCAGCTTGGGACAGGGGAGTGAAAAACTGTTTTTT	CASSLGQGSEKLFF
.	.	TRBJ1-1	TRBV27	TGTGCCAGCAAAAAGACACCGAACACTGAAGCTTTCTTT	CASKKTPNTEAFF
once	TRBD2	TRBJ2-7	TRBV9	TGTGCCAGCAGCGTACGGGGGGGCGAGCGTGTGTACGAGCAGTACTTC	CASSVRGGERVYEQYF
once	TRBD2	TRBJ2-5	TRBV4-3	TGCGCCAGCAGCCAAGAGGGGGGGGGAAGAGAGACCCAGTACTTC	CASSQEGGGRETQYF
.	TRBD1	TRBJ2-5	TRBV15	TGTGCCACCAGCAGAGATCAGTTGGGACAGGGCGCTCAAGAGACCCAGTACTTC	CATSRDQLGQGAQETQYF
.	.	TRBJ2-1	TRBV28	TGTGCCTGCAGTGTAGCCTACAATGAGCAGTTCTTC	CACSVAYNEQFF
.	.	TRBJ2-1	TRBV4-3	TGCGCCAGCAGCCAAGCTAGGGGTTTTAATGAGCAGTTCTTC	CASSQARGFNEQFF
.	.	TRBJ1-1	TRBV28	TGTGCCAGCAGTTGGGGGGGCAGCACTGAAGCTTTCTTT	CASSWGGSTEAFF
.	.	TRBJ1-6	TRBV30	TGTGCCTGGAGGAGCTACCTTAATTCACCCCTCCACTTT	CAWRSYLNSPLHF
few	.	TRBJ1-1	TRBV7-2	TGTGCCAGCAGCTTAAGGCAGGGCACTGAAGCTTTCTTT	CASSLRQGTEAFF
.	.	TRBJ1-5	TRBV7-9	TGTGCCAGCAGCTTAAGCGGCAATCAGCCCCAGCATTTT	CASSLSGNQPQHF
.	TRBD2	TRBJ2-3	TRBV11-2	TGTGCCAGCAGCATCACTAGCGGGAGGGCCACAGATACGCAGTATTTT	CASSITSGRATDTQYF
.	TRBD2	TRBJ2-3	TRBV13	TGTGCCACCTCGTTAGCGGGAGGGTTAGATACGCAGTATTTT	CATSLAGGLDTQYF
.	TRBD2	TRBJ2-3	TRBV11-3	TGTGCCAGCAGCTCCGGGGAGGGCCGGACAGATACGCAGTATTTT	CASSSGEGRTDTQYF
.	TRBD2	TRBJ2-1	TRBV4-3	TGCGCCAGCAGCCAGGGGCTAGCGGGTTCCTACAATGAGCAGTTCTTC	CASSQGLAGSYNEQFF
.	TRBD1	TRBJ1-5	TRBV28	TGTGCCAGCAGTACCGGACAGGGCCATCAGCCCCAGCATTTT	CASSTGQGHQPQHF
.	.	TRBJ2-5	TRBV11-3	TGTGCCAGCAGCGCGACCACAGGGCTGGGAGAGACCCAGTACTTC	CASSATTGLGETQYF
.	.	TRBJ1-4	TRBV6-4	TGTGCCAGCAGGGACCGTGGGGCATGGGAAAAACTGTTTTTT	CASRDRGAWEKLFF
.	.	TRBJ2-7	TRBV7-6	TGTGCCAGCAGCTTATCGGACAGCCCGATCTACGAGCAGTACTTC	CASSLSDSPIYEQYF
.	TRBD1	TRBJ2-1	TRBV7-9	TGTGCCAGCAGCGTGGTACTCGGACAGGCCAATGAGCAGTTCTTC	CASSVVLGQANEQFF